This T cell receptor (beta chain) was profiled in a study of blood T cell repertoires in COVID-19. Turning to the study itself: Both acute and convalescent COVID-19 samples were obtained from the United States, Italy and Spain. PBMCs, B-cell-depleted T cells, or T cells were the source of the cDNA or gDNA that made up the material.

Produced via immunoSEQ multiplex PCR; TCRdb's table is partial and in-frame only. The sample carries 84,000 or so clones, 60% to 85% recorded once. V gave up 7 bases and J gave up 9 bases, with 16 bases separating them. The length of the CDR3 is 14 residues. The germline CDR1 and CDR2 sequences are SEHNR and FQNEAQ (reference sequence). The sequence was obtained from a human donor in a cohort sampled during active COVID-19. The sequencing input was peripheral blood. V and J are TRBV7-9 and TRBJ1-6, with D perhaps matching TRBD1 (6 bases). CDR3 sequence (DNA): TGTGCCAGCACGATTACAGGGACGCGTTCACCCCTCCACTTT. Translation gives CASTITGTRSPLHF.